This TCR beta chain was sequenced during a study of cytotoxic CD8 clonotypes in ibrutinib-treated CLL (dated by TCRdb to about 2021). Looking at the study overall: The cohort was composed of 11 relapsed/refractory and roughly 15 treatment-naive patients; IGHV unmutated status was identified in 17 patients. Every sample from remission and from progressive disease was obtained while the patients were still on ibrutinib. Of the approximately 91 people in the trial, around 26 had longitudinal samples available. Response samples were obtained after a median of roughly 13 months of treatment, with a range of roughly 6 to 36 months. Responses were partial in roughly 25 patients and complete in 2; after median around 72 months follow-up, about 14 stayed in remission and roughly twelve progressed. Cryopreserved peripheral blood mononuclear cells were obtained before treatment, at response, and at either sustained remission or disease progression. On average, each sample had about 260,000 productive templates and 96,000 or so productive rearrangements. Summary of the overall study and its limitations: Baseline clonality exceeded that of age-matched healthy donors and correlated strongly with circulating CD8+ T-cell counts. An increase in clonality was observed at ibrutinib response, with clonality remaining stable during sustained remission and falling back toward baseline at progression. Lymph node repertoires were not examined, and the timing of sampling was not matched between patients in sustained remission and those whose disease progressed. Public clonotypes were rare and either shrank or stayed stable during treatment, and the rise in clonality at ibrutinib response reflected expansion of private clonotypes.

Read against the paper, the sample's time point label means: approximately 11 months on ibrutinib. Approximately 2 micrograms of genomic DNA were extracted from cryopreserved PBMCs for TCR beta library preparation. Longitudinal blood samples from CLL patients receiving ibrutinib monotherapy were subjected to high-throughput TCR beta sequencing. Patients were enrolled in a phase 2 open-label single-center ibrutinib monotherapy trial. A distance of 19 bases separates the germline ends of V and J, which lose 4 bases and 6 bases respectively. CDR1 is given as SGDLS and CDR2 as YYNGEE, both from the germline V gene. Including cysteine and phenylalanine, the CDR3 has 15 amino acids. Of the read, only the CDR3 DNA is kept; its 45 bases are in frame from base 1. This clone was seen a handful of times. Its antigen is still unknown. Qualities for individual bases were not recorded, and no much larger clone is one base off.

Each clonotype received, on average, about 9.7x coverage in deep resolution sequencing performed on a MiSeq, where the target depth lay between 1 in 1 million and 1 in 200,000 T cells. The immunoSEQ hsTCRB Kit was used to generate TCR beta libraries. From the authors' description of their analysis: Data were analyzed with ImmunoSEQ Data Assistant and ImmunoSEQ Analyzer, with V, D and J genes assigned per IMGT definitions. Clonality, which ranges from 0 to 1, was calculated by subtracting the normalized Shannon entropy of productive rearrangement frequencies from one. Public clonotype analysis was restricted to overrepresented clonotypes comprising at least 0.05% of each patient's repertoire. Repertoires from some twelve age-matched healthy donors in immuneACCESS were used as clonality controls. The clones in this table, taken by TCRdb from immuneACCESS, are in-frame only. Not every clone is retained; where verified, under half of the shortfall comes from an unresolved V gene, and the cause of the rest is unknown. V, J and clone size reflect that table, while D and trimming were determined from the DNA. For this sample the table gives some 200,000 clones, of which just over 70% were detected only once. The leading ten clones occupy 5.9% of the sample.

The source was PBMCs, collected after 12 months of ibrutinib treatment. The sequence was obtained from a human donor with chronic lymphocytic leukemia. Recombination joined TRBV9 with TRBJ1-2, with TRBD1 tentatively as D gene (5 bases match). The sequence in DNA is TGTGCCAGCAGCCCAATAGGGGTCTACTCCGATGGCTACACCTTC. This sequence encodes CASSPIGVYSDGYTF.